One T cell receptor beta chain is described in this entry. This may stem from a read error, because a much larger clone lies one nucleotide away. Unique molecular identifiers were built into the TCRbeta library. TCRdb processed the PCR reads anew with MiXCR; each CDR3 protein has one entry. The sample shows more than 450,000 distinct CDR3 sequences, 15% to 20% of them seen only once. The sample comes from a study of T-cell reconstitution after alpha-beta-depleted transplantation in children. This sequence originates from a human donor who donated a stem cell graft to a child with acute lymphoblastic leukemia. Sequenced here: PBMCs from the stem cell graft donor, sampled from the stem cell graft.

CDR3 in DNA: TGTGGCAGCAGCCAGGGGACAGTTAATGAGCAGTTCTTC. Amino acids: CGSSQGTVNEQFF. The chain is built from TRBV3-1 and TRBJ2-1; TRBD1 aligns across 7 bases. The V gene's germline CDR1 is LGHDT and CDR2 YNNKEL (reference sequence). The CDR3 extends over 13 amino acids.